The 4 T cell receptor beta chains listed next were all sequenced from one sample in a study of T cells after yellow fever vaccination. TCRdb re-called the 5' RACE reads through MiXCR, storing one row per CDR3 protein. The profile shows some 560,000 distinct CDR3 sequences, 17% of them singletons. Sample: PBMCs, taken about 5 days after the first yellow fever vaccination. The source is a man aged 18-30 years who received the YFV17D yellow fever vaccine.

This clonotype was seen a handful of times. This chain uses TRBV11-2 with TRBJ2-7, with TRBD1 identical over 7 bases. CDR1 and CDR2 (germline): SGHAT, FQNNGV. CDR3 size: 14 residues. With 5 bases clipped from V and 2 bases from J, the junction kept 6 bases outside the gene matches. CDR3 DNA sequence: TGTGCCAGCAGCCCGGGACAGCAAGCCTACGAGCAGTACTTC. Protein sequence: CASSPGQQAYEQYF.

This clonotype was detected a few times. The chain is built from TRBV11-2 and TRBJ2-1; 13 nucleotides match TRBD2. The V and J ends lost 1 base and 6 bases, in that order; junction bases with no gene match: 9. The V gene's germline CDR1 is SGHAT and CDR2 FQNNGV. The CDR3 contains 18 residues. The CDR3 DNA is TGTGCCAGCAGCTTAGGACTAGCGGGGGGCTCGGAGGGCAATGAGCAGTTCTTC. This translates into CASSLGLAGGSEGNEQFF. Based on the CDR3 plus reference TRBV11-2 and TRBJ2-1, the full variable domain is EAGVAQSPRYKIIEKRQSVAFWCNPISGHATLYWYQQILGQGPKLLIQFQNNGVVDDSQLPKDRFSAERLKGVDSTLKIQPAKLEDSAVYLCASSLGLAGGSEGNEQFFGPGTRLTVL.

This clonotype appeared many times. The CDR3 region is CASSLSVVLGRGGRVTDTQYF. The CDR3 coding sequence is TGTGCCAGCAGCTTGTCAGTGGTGCTTGGGCGGGGGGGCCGGGTCACAGATACGCAGTATTTT. The chain uses TRBV5-4 and TRBJ2-3, with TRBD2 identical over 9 bases. The germline CDR1 and CDR2 sequences are SGHNT and YYREEE (reference sequence). V lost 1 base and J lost 2; bases outside the gene matches: 20. This CDR3 region has 21 residues.

This clonotype turned up a few times. This CDR3 reads CASSRDSGTYEQFF. Here the CDR3 DNA reads TGCGCCAGCAGTCGGGACTCAGGGACCTATGAGCAGTTCTTC. This chain links TRBV5-1 with TRBJ2-1, with D maybe TRBD2 (6 bases). This CDR3 is built from 14 residues. V lost 5 bases and J 8 bases, leaving 17 bases between the germline ends. Germline V gene lookup returns CDR1 SGHRS and CDR2 YFSETQ.